What follows are 32 T cell receptor beta chains derived from one specimen sequenced in a study of glioma-infiltrating T cells. Amplification of TCR alpha and beta CDR3 regions from RNA used iRepertoire nested multiplex PCR. TCRdb itself ran the multiplex PCR reads through MiXCR, one entry per CDR3 protein. This table has 170,000 or so distinct CDR3 sequences, about 40% appearing once. Sequenced sample: glioma tissue, nonneoplastic brain tissue, or PBMCs (not recorded which). The receptors were sampled from a human donor with low-grade glioma or glioblastoma, undergoing nonglioma brain surgery, or in good health (not recorded which).

Concerning this clonotype itself: This may be a read error: a much more frequent sequence differs by one nucleotide. The chain has TRBV7-2 and TRBJ2-1; 7 bases align to TRBD1. The CDR3 spans 14 residues. Germline lookup yields CDR1 SGHTA and CDR2 FQGNSA. CDR3 DNA sequence: TGTGCCAGCAGTCCCGGGACAGTAAACAATGAGAAGTTCTTC. It translates to CASSPGTVNNEKFF.

In the case of this clonotype: The CDR3 ends on some other residue instead of the conserved phenylalanine or tryptophan, so this is likely a read error. This chain connects TRBV20-1 to TRBJ2-7; 8 nucleotides match TRBD1. Germline trimming cut 5 bases from V and 1 base from J; bases unmatched to any gene: 4. The CDR3 contains 13 residues. The germline CDR1 and CDR2 sequences are DFQATT and SNEGSKA (reference sequence). In DNA form, the CDR3 reads TGCAGTGCTTGGGACAGGCGTTCCTACGAGCAGTACCTC. Translated, it gives CSAWDRRSYEQYL.

Worth noting for this clonotype: The junction and the germline gene differ at one end; a read error may be behind it. This rearrangement joins TRBV4-1 to TRBJ2-7; D perhaps matches TRBD1 (6 bases). CDR3 length: 13 amino acids. Germline CDR1 is MGHRA and CDR2 is YSYEKL. CDR3 in amino acids: CANSQAGEREQYF. The CDR3 DNA follows: TGCGCCAACAGCCAGGCAGGGGAGAGAGAGCAGTACTTC.

This clonotype turned up a few times. The chain is built from TRBV11-1 and TRBJ2-7, with 12 bases identical to TRBD2. The germline V gene has CDR1 SGHAT and CDR2 FQDESV (reference sequence). The CDR3 sequence is 15 residues long. After removal of 5 bases from V and 2 bases from J, the junction contained 4 bases not matched to a gene. The CDR3 nucleotides read TGTGCCAGCAGCGCCCTAGCGGGAGGGCCCTACGAGCAGTACTTC. Translating it yields CASSALAGGPYEQYF.

Details on this clonotype: This may come from a read error, since a much larger clone is one base off. V gene TRBV6-5 combines with J gene TRBJ2-7; D tentatively fits TRBD1 or TRBD2 (5 bases each). Germline values: CDR1 MNHEY, CDR2 SVGAGI. This CDR3 is 15 amino acids long. V was clipped by 3 bases and J by 3 bases, with 15 bases between them. In nucleotides, the CDR3 is TGTGCCAGCAGTTATGGGGCGGAGGTCGACTACGAGCAGTACTTC. This codes for CASSYGAEVDYEQYF.

This clonotype was recorded a few times. The V and J genes are TRBV5-4 and TRBJ2-1, with unresolved D. The CDR3 is made up of 12 amino acids. V was cut by 4 bases and J by 10 bases, with 12 bases left in between. Germline CDR1 is SGHNT and CDR2 is YYREEE (reference sequence). CDR3 in DNA: TGTGCCAGCAGCGAGCGAGAAGGGGAGCAGTTCTTC. As protein: CASSEREGEQFF.

As for this clonotype: One end of the junction is discordant with germline, which a read error may explain. This chain links TRBV3-1 with TRBJ1-2; D is uncertain. Germline assignment: CDR1 LGHDT and CDR2 YNNKEL (reference sequence). The CDR3 contains 12 residues. This CDR3 is CVSSHSEGGYTF. The CDR3 nucleotides read TGTGTCAGCAGCCATTCGGAGGGCGGCTACACCTTC.

This clonotype was found once. The rearrangement links TRBV28 to TRBJ1-2; D not certain. CDR3 length equals 10 residues. Germline assignment: CDR1 MDHEN and CDR2 SYDVKM. The V end lost 6 bases, the J end lost 8 bases, and 7 bases lay between the germline ends. The CDR3: CASRGAGYTF. The CDR3 DNA reads TGTGCCAGCAGGGGAGCCGGCTACACCTTC.

The chain uses TRBV12-3 or TRBV12-4 and TRBJ1-5; no reliable D call. There are 14 residues in the CDR3. The germline V and J ends were trimmed by 5 bases and 5 bases, with 13 bases remaining between them. CDR3 amino acids: CASSPTGRHQPQHF. The CDR3 DNA follows: TGTGCCAGCAGTCCGACGGGTCGACATCAGCCCCAGCATTTT.

This chain joins TRBV5-1 and TRBJ2-7; the D gene is possibly TRBD2 (6 bases). This CDR3 region has 13 residues. V was cut by 4 bases and J by 3 bases, with 11 bases left in between. In germline, CDR1 is SGHRS, CDR2 YFSETQ. CDR3 nucleotides: TGCGCCAGCAGCCCGGGACTGAACTACGAGCAGTACTTC. It yields the protein CASSPGLNYEQYF.

V gene TRBV7-6 combines with J gene TRBJ2-7; 10 bases align to TRBD2. The CDR3 length is 14 residues. The J segment lost 4 bases and the V segment lost 3 bases, leaving 3 bases of the junction unmatched. From germline, CDR1 is SGHVS and CDR2 FNYEAQ. The CDR3 coding sequence is TGTGCCAGCAGCTTGGGACTAGCGCAATACGAGCAGTACTTC. As protein: CASSLGLAQYEQYF.

About this clonotype itself: Possible read error: a much larger clone is one base away. The genes are TRBV7-2 and TRBJ2-3; D ambiguous. This CDR3 spans 14 amino acids. The germline V gene has CDR1 SGHTA and CDR2 FQGNSA. V was clipped by 0 bases and J by 7 bases, with 11 bases between them. In nucleotides, the CDR3 is TGTGCCAGCAGCTTAGCCGTCTCGGCATATACGCAGTATTTT. Residues: CASSLAVSAYTQYF.

Turning to this clonotype: Given a much more abundant clone one base away, this may be a read error. The rearrangement uses TRBV20-1 and TRBJ2-7; 7 nucleotides line up with TRBD2. The J segment lost 3 bases and the V segment lost 6 bases, leaving 14 bases of the junction unmatched. CDR3 length: 15 amino acids. Per germline, CDR1 DFQATT and CDR2 SNEGSKA (reference sequence). CDR3 DNA: TGCAGTGCCCAGGTGGGGGGAGGGGATAGCTACGAGCAGTACTTC. It encodes CSAQVGGGDSYEQYF.

With respect to this clonotype: This clone may be a read error of a much larger clone one base away. The chain employs TRBV28 and TRBJ2-7; 7 bases are a match to TRBD2. CDR1 and CDR2 (germline): MDHEN, SYDVKM. The CDR3 is 14 amino acids. For the CDR3, the DNA is TGTGCCAGCAGTAGGCTAGCGGCTTCCTACGAGAAGTACTTC. Protein: CASSRLAASYEKYF.

The chain couples TRBV6-2 or TRBV6-3 to TRBJ2-7, with 15 bases identical to TRBD2. CDR1 and CDR2 (germline): MNHEY, SVGEGT. This CDR3 spans 20 amino acids. J lost 3 bases, V lost 1 base, and 13 bases had no gene match. The CDR3 nucleotides read TGTGCCAGCAGTTACTTAGGGGGACTAGCGGGAGGCAAGGGGAACTACGAGCAGTACTTC. Its protein is CASSYLGGLAGGKGNYEQYF.

The rearrangement joins TRBV12-3 or TRBV12-4 to TRBJ2-5; D might be TRBD1 or TRBD2, each matching 5 bases. Trimming cost V 6 bases and J 2 bases, with 10 bases left between them. CDR3 length equals 13 residues. The CDR3 reads CASRGPPQETQYF. The CDR3, as DNA: TGTGCCAGCAGGGGACCGCCGCAAGAGACCCAGTACTTC.

V is TRBV4-1 and J is TRBJ2-7, with 8 positions matching TRBD1. V gave up 4 bases and J gave up 2 bases; unmatched junction bases: 4. The CDR3 sequence is 14 residues long. The germline V gene encodes CDR1 MGHRA and CDR2 YSYEKL. CDR3 loop: CASSLGTGAYEQYF. The CDR3 DNA is TGCGCCAGCAGCCTCGGGACAGGAGCCTACGAGCAGTACTTC.

The chain recombines TRBV20-1 with TRBJ1-1, with D maybe TRBD1 (5 bases). Germline CDR1 reads DFQATT; CDR2 reads SNEGSKA (reference sequence). This CDR3 is 14 amino acids long. The V gene lost 0 bases and the J gene lost 8 bases, with 16 bases spanning the gap. The CDR3 loop reads CSAREGGWSPEAFF. The CDR3 region has the DNA TGCAGTGCTAGAGAGGGGGGTTGGTCCCCGGAAGCTTTCTTT.

Remarks on this clonotype: This may be a read error, as it is one base from a much larger clone. The chain employs TRBV3-1 and TRBJ1-1, with D unclear. This CDR3 contains 13 residues. Germline-derived CDR1 and CDR2 are LGHDT and YNNKEL (reference sequence). Trimming pared 2 bases from V and 11 bases from J, leaving 15 bases between. The DNA for the CDR3 is TGTGCCAGCAGCCAAAGGAACCCCCCGCCGGCTTTCTTT. Translating gives CASSQRNPPPAFF.

About this clonotype itself: A much larger clone is a single base away; this may be a read error. The chain joins TRBV19 to TRBJ1-1, with no clear D. The germline V gene encodes CDR1 LNHDA and CDR2 SQIVND (reference sequence). There are 13 residues in the CDR3. This chain's CDR3 is CASSQEPNNEAFF. The DNA for the CDR3 is TGTGCCAGTAGTCAGGAGCCGAACAATGAAGCTTTCTTT.

This clonotype was seen repeatedly, ten times or more. This sequence joins TRBV28 and TRBJ1-2; D is undetermined. The V gene's germline CDR1 is MDHEN and CDR2 SYDVKM. This CDR3 is 12 amino acids long. V was trimmed by 2 bases and J by 6 bases, leaving 7 bases between them. Written as DNA, the CDR3 is TGTGCCAGCAGTTTAATGGAGAATGGCTACACCTTC. This encodes CASSLMENGYTF.

This clonotype was seen at least ten times. V gene TRBV27 combines with J gene TRBJ1-4; a weak D match, TRBD1 (5 bases). CDR3 size: 15 residues. The V and J ends lost 6 bases and 0 bases respectively, with 11 bases between them. Germline CDR1 MNHEY, CDR2 SMNVEV (reference sequence). The chain's CDR3 is CASRRGEATNEKLFF. Here the CDR3 DNA reads TGTGCCAGCAGGCGGGGGGAGGCAACTAATGAAAAACTGTTTTTT.

Concerning this clonotype itself: Because it lacks the conserved phenylalanine or tryptophan at the end, this CDR3 is likely a read error. V gene TRBV11-2 combines with J gene TRBJ2-3; D perhaps matches TRBD1 (6 bases). Trimming took off 9 bases at V and 0 bases at J, with 16 bases between the two ends. The germline gives CDR1 SGHAT, CDR2 FQNNGV. This CDR3 is 15 amino acids long. The CDR3 is CARGLGDTSTDTQYL. The CDR3 DNA reads TGTGCCAGAGGCTTAGGGGACACCAGCACAGATACGCAGTATTTG.

Notes on this clonotype: A read error may be the cause here, since a much bigger clone is one base away. The V and J genes are TRBV10-3 and TRBJ1-5; possible D gene TRBD1, 6 bases. The CDR3 totals 13 residues. Germline V CDR1 and CDR2: ENHRY, SYGVKD. The CDR3 sequence is CAISGGGGQPHHF. The DNA for the CDR3 is TGTGCCATCAGTGGAGGGGGAGGTCAGCCCCATCATTTT.

Comments on this clonotype: Being one base from a much bigger clone, this may be a read error. The CDR3 end shows no conserved phenylalanine or tryptophan, and so a read error is likely. This chain links TRBV20-1 with TRBJ2-7; D possibly corresponds to TRBD1 (5 bases). Germline V CDR1 and CDR2: DFQATT, SNEGSKA (reference sequence). Trimming shortened V by 6 bases and J by 2 bases, and 14 bases separated the two germline ends. The CDR3 has 13 residues. In nucleotides, the CDR3 is TGCAGTGCCAGGCGAGGACAAGCCTACGAGCAGTACCTC. It yields the protein CSARRGQAYEQYL.

With regard to this clonotype: With a much larger clone just one base away, this may be a read error. The conserved phenylalanine or tryptophan is not found at the CDR3 terminus, so this likely reflects a read error. This chain joins TRBV20-1 and TRBJ2-7; 7 positions match TRBD1. This CDR3 is built from 14 residues. The germline CDR1 and CDR2 sequences are DFQATT and SNEGSKA (reference sequence). After removal of 4 bases from V and 3 bases from J, the junction contained 9 bases not matched to a gene. The CDR3 loop reads CSATPAAGGYEQYY. CDR3 nucleotide sequence: TGCAGTGCTACCCCAGCGGCAGGGGGCTACGAGCAGTACTAC.

This clonotype was seen repeatedly, ten times or more. J is TRBJ2-2 and V is TRBV28; no reliable D call. Germline V gene data show CDR1 as MDHEN and CDR2 as SYDVKM. This CDR3 spans 13 amino acids. V was shortened by 8 bases and J by 3 bases, with 10 bases between the two germline ends. CDR3 residues: CASPKGDTGELFF. The CDR3 bases are TGTGCCAGCCCCAAGGGTGACACCGGGGAGCTGTTTTTT.

Worth noting for this clonotype: A much larger clone differs by one base, so this may be a read error. This chain uses TRBV15 with TRBJ1-5, with D hard to call. The CDR3 loop spans 13 amino acids. Germline lookup yields CDR1 LNHNV and CDR2 YYDKDF (reference sequence). The CDR3 here is CATSRDLTQTQHF. CDR3 sequence (DNA): TGTGCCACCAGCAGAGATCTTACTCAGACCCAGCATTTT.

This clonotype occurred many times. The rearrangement uses TRBV4-1 and TRBJ2-3, with 7 bases identical to TRBD2. CDR1 and CDR2 (germline): MGHRA, YSYEKL. V lost 2 bases to trimming and J lost 2 bases; unmatched junction nucleotides: 4. This CDR3 contains 15 residues. The CDR3 spells CASSQFLAVTDTQYF. DNA for the CDR3: TGCGCCAGCAGCCAATTTCTAGCGGTCACAGATACGCAGTATTTT.

This clonotype appeared many times. V is TRBV20-1 and J is TRBJ1-1; D unresolved. V was shortened by 1 base and J by 6 bases, with 9 bases between the two germline ends. The germline gives CDR1 DFQATT, CDR2 SNEGSKA (reference sequence). This CDR3 contains 12 residues. In DNA, the CDR3 is TGCAGTGCTAGAGGAGGGTCCTCTGAAGCTTTCTTT. Translated, it gives CSARGGSSEAFF.

This clonotype was picked up many times. The chain couples TRBV7-2 to TRBJ1-5; D is possibly TRBD1 (6 bases). Per germline, CDR1 SGHTA and CDR2 FQGNSA. V shed 4 bases and J shed 6 bases, with 10 bases lying between them. The CDR3 length is 13 residues. The DNA for the CDR3 is TGTGCCAGCAGCTCAGGGGAAATTCAGCCCCAGCATTTT. Amino acid sequence: CASSSGEIQPQHF.

For this clonotype: One end of the junction varies from germline; a read error may be responsible. The chain uses TRBV11-1 and TRBJ2-5, with D perhaps assigned TRBD1 or TRBD2 (5 bases each). CDR3 length: 17 amino acids. Germline lookup yields CDR1 SGHAT and CDR2 FQDESV (reference sequence). CDR3: CASSFREGISFGETPYF. In DNA form, the CDR3 reads TGTGCCAGCAGCTTCAGGGAAGGTATTTCATTCGGGGAGACCCCGTACTTC.